The 27 T cell receptor beta chains listed next were all sequenced from one sample in a study of technical replicates of blood from four donors. The data were produced by immunoSEQ multiplex PCR, yet TCRdb's version contains in-frame clones alone and is incomplete. The sample lists more than 70,000 clones; roughly 96% were seen once. The sample taken for sequencing was T cells isolated from PBMCs. The receptors shown here come from a human donor in good health.

The V call is TRBV28, the J call TRBJ1-4; 8 bases map to TRBD1. The CDR3 is 14 amino acids. Germline values: CDR1 MDHEN, CDR2 SYDVKM. V gave up 5 bases and J gave up 5 bases; unmatched junction bases: 4. The DNA of the CDR3 is TGTGCCAGCAGTCCCGGACAGGGCAATGAAAAACTGTTTTTT. Its translation is CASSPGQGNEKLFF.

J is TRBJ2-7 and V is TRBV5-1; 7 positions match TRBD1. This CDR3 comprises 13 residues. Germline trimming cut 4 bases from V and 2 bases from J; bases unmatched to any gene: 3. Looked up from germline, CDR1 is SGHRS and CDR2 is YFSETQ. CDR3 loop: CASSAGQAYEQYF. The CDR3 DNA sequence: TGCGCCAGCAGCGCCGGACAGGCCTACGAGCAGTACTTC. The full variable domain, rest sourced from reference TRBV5-1 and TRBJ2-7, is KAGVTQTPRYLIKTRGQQVTLSCSPISGHRSVSWYQQTPGQGLQFLFEYFSETQRNKGNFPGRFSGRQFSNSRSEMNVSTLELGDSALYLCASSAGQAYEQYFGPGTRLTVT.

The rearrangement links TRBV6-6 to TRBJ2-7, with 9 bases fitting TRBD1. CDR3 length: 14 residues. Unmatched junction bases numbered 4, after V lost 5 bases and J lost 2 bases. CDR1 MNHNY and CDR2 SVGAGI come from the germline V gene (reference sequence). Here the CDR3 reads CASSRGQGTYEQYF. Here the CDR3 DNA reads TGTGCCAGCAGTAGGGGACAGGGAACCTACGAGCAGTACTTC.

V and J are TRBV6-6 and TRBJ1-1, with 9 bases identical to TRBD1. The J segment lost 4 bases and the V segment lost 6 bases, leaving 3 bases of the junction unmatched. Germline V gives CDR1 MNHNY, CDR2 SVGAGI (reference sequence). The CDR3 extends over 13 amino acids. The CDR3 DNA reads TGTGCCAGCAGGGGACAGGGCCTCACTGAAGCTTTCTTT. Its protein is CASRGQGLTEAFF.

The chain employs TRBV6-5 and TRBJ2-1; 8 nucleotides match TRBD2. The CDR3 spans 15 residues. V shed 5 bases and J 0 bases; nucleotides not matched to a gene: 3. Germline V gene data show CDR1 as MNHEY and CDR2 as SVGAGI. The CDR3 loop reads CASSISGNSYNEQFF. In DNA, the CDR3 is TGTGCCAGCAGTATTAGCGGGAACTCCTACAATGAGCAGTTCTTC.

The J gene is TRBJ1-1, the V gene TRBV2; 7 bases fit TRBD1. The germline CDR1 and CDR2 sequences are SNHLY and FYNNEI. This CDR3 spans 12 amino acids. The V gene end was trimmed by 8 bases and the J gene end by 4 bases; junction bases not matched to a gene: 4. DNA for the CDR3: TGTGCCAGCGACAGGGCGGCCACTGAAGCTTTCTTT. This encodes CASDRAATEAFF.

This rearrangement joins TRBV6-5 to TRBJ1-4; D is unresolved. V lost 4 bases and J lost 7, with 13 bases in between. This CDR3 is 14 amino acids long. Per the germline V gene, CDR1 is MNHEY and CDR2 is SVGAGI. This CDR3 is CASSSESRGEKLFF. The DNA of the CDR3 is TGTGCCAGCAGTTCAGAATCGCGGGGTGAAAAACTGTTTTTT.

This sequence joins TRBV10-3 and TRBJ2-3; weak D call: TRBD2 (5 bases). Deletions cut 11 bases from V and 2 bases from J, with 17 bases between. CDR1 is ENHRY and CDR2 is SYGVKD in the germline V gene. There are 14 residues in the CDR3. The CDR3 is CASYHSGSTDTQYF. CDR3 nucleotides: TGTGCCTCCTACCACAGCGGCTCCACAGATACGCAGTATTTT.

The V call is TRBV29-1, the J call TRBJ2-5, with D perhaps matching TRBD2 (5 bases). CDR1 is SQVTM, CDR2 ANQGSEA, per germline. The CDR3 loop spans 12 amino acids. The V gene lost 7 bases and the J gene lost 4 bases, with 13 bases spanning the gap. Here the CDR3 DNA reads TGCAGCGCCCGACGGACTGGAGAGACCCAGTACTTC. Amino acids: CSARRTGETQYF.

The chain couples TRBV5-1 to TRBJ1-1; 8 bases line up with TRBD1. CDR3 size: 17 residues. V trimming: 4 bases; J trimming: 0 bases; junction bases outside the gene matches: 11. The germline V gene has CDR1 SGHRS and CDR2 YFSETQ. This chain's CDR3 is CASSPQDRVGVNTEAFF. The CDR3 DNA reads as TGCGCCAGCAGCCCTCAGGACAGGGTCGGAGTGAACACTGAAGCTTTCTTT.

The rearrangement links TRBV27 to TRBJ1-1; D call uncertain. V gave up 5 bases and J gave up 0 bases, with 7 bases separating them. This CDR3 spans 13 amino acids. Germline lookup yields CDR1 MNHEY and CDR2 SMNVEV (reference sequence). The chain's CDR3 is CASSRYMNTEAFF. CDR3 DNA: TGTGCCAGCAGTCGATACATGAACACTGAAGCTTTCTTT.

This clone has just one count. The rearrangement links TRBV30 to TRBJ2-2, with D perhaps TRBD1 (5 bases). The CDR3 is 14 amino acids. Germline loops: CDR1 GTSNPN, CDR2 SVGIG (reference sequence). Trimming pared 4 bases from V and 6 bases from J, leaving 15 bases between. CDR3 residues: CAWKVKEGAGELFF. The CDR3 DNA sequence: TGTGCCTGGAAGGTTAAGGAAGGGGCCGGGGAGCTGTTTTTT.

The V call is TRBV7-8, the J call TRBJ1-2, with 8 bases that match TRBD1. The J segment lost 2 bases and the V segment lost 5 bases, leaving 7 bases of the junction unmatched. Germline assignment: CDR1 SGHVS and CDR2 FQNEAQ. The length of the CDR3 is 15 residues. In DNA, the CDR3 is TGTGCCAGCAGCATCCAGACAGGGGTAAACTATGGCTACACCTTC. Its protein product is CASSIQTGVNYGYTF.

The chain couples TRBV5-1 to TRBJ2-5, with D hard to call. CDR3 length: 14 residues. Deletions cut 0 bases from V and 3 bases from J, with 9 bases between. CDR1 and CDR2 from the germline V gene are SGHRS and YFSETQ. CDR3 region: CASSLETSKETQYF. The CDR3 nucleotides are TGCGCCAGCAGCTTGGAAACCAGTAAAGAGACCCAGTACTTC. Using reference TRBV5-1 and TRBJ2-5 for the parts outside the CDR3, the full variable domain is KAGVTQTPRYLIKTRGQQVTLSCSPISGHRSVSWYQQTPGQGLQFLFEYFSETQRNKGNFPGRFSGRQFSNSRSEMNVSTLELGDSALYLCASSLETSKETQYFGPGTRLLVL.

The chain carries TRBV28 and TRBJ2-1; 7 positions match TRBD2. CDR3 length: 15 residues. CDR1 is MDHEN and CDR2 is SYDVKM in the germline V gene. J lost 4 bases, V lost 8 bases, and 11 bases had no gene match. The chain's CDR3 is CASQEREAGYNEQFF. DNA for the CDR3: TGTGCCAGCCAAGAACGGGAGGCCGGATACAATGAGCAGTTCTTC.

The rearrangement joins TRBV4-2 to TRBJ2-5; D unclear. V was trimmed by 0 bases and J by 1 base, leaving 9 bases between them. This CDR3 region has 15 residues. Germline V lookup: CDR1 LGHNA, CDR2 YNFKEQ. In nucleotides, the CDR3 is TGTGCCAGCAGCCAAGATCGGGTTTCCCAAGAGACCCAGTACTTC. Encoded protein: CASSQDRVSQETQYF.

The chain couples TRBV5-1 to TRBJ2-5, with 13 bases lining up with TRBD2. Germline V gene data show CDR1 as SGHRS and CDR2 as YFSETQ. V lost 2 bases to trimming and J lost 3 bases; unmatched junction nucleotides: 4. CDR3 length equals 16 residues. DNA of the CDR3: TGCGCCAGCAGCTTCGTAGGGACTAGCGGGAAAGAGACCCAGTACTTC. Protein product: CASSFVGTSGKETQYF.

V usage is TRBV15 and J usage is TRBJ1-2; no clear D gene. Germline-derived CDR1 and CDR2 are LNHNV and YYDKDF (reference sequence). The CDR3 has 15 amino acids. V was cut by 5 bases and J by 3 bases, with 16 bases left in between. CDR3 in amino acids: CATSGDRGGDYGYTF. The CDR3 DNA sequence: TGTGCCACCAGCGGGGATCGTGGCGGGGACTATGGCTACACCTTC.

In this sample, this clone turned up once. J is TRBJ2-2 and V is TRBV5-1; D ambiguous. V lost 4 bases and J 0 bases, leaving 10 bases between the germline ends. Germline V CDR1 and CDR2: SGHRS, YFSETQ. CDR3 length: 15 residues. The CDR3, as DNA: TGCGCCAGCAGCGACGGCGGAGCGAACACCGGGGAGCTGTTTTTT. Encoded protein: CASSDGGANTGELFF.

In DNA, the CDR3 is TGTGCCAGCAGCTTCCCGGGACAGGTTCACAATGAGCAGTTCTTC. Residues: CASSFPGQVHNEQFF. V is TRBV27 and J is TRBJ2-1; 8 bases fit TRBD1. This CDR3 is 15 amino acids long. Germline trimming cut 6 bases from V and 5 bases from J; bases unmatched to any gene: 9. CDR1 and CDR2 from the germline V gene are MNHEY and SMNVEV (reference sequence).

This chain uses TRBV6-1 with TRBJ2-7; 8 nucleotides align to TRBD2. The trim removed 3 bases at V and 2 bases at J, leaving 12 bases unmatched. The CDR3 is made up of 17 amino acids. Germline-derived CDR1 and CDR2 are MNHNS and SASEGT. This chain's CDR3 is CASSDKPTSGSTYEQYF. DNA of the CDR3: TGTGCCAGCAGTGACAAACCAACTAGCGGAAGTACCTACGAGCAGTACTTC.

This chain links TRBV11-2 with TRBJ2-1; D is ambiguous. V was pared by 5 bases and J by 0 bases, with 20 bases between. Looked up from germline, CDR1 is SGHAT and CDR2 is FQNNGV. The CDR3 is made up of 18 amino acids. The CDR3 DNA reads TGTGCCAGCAGCCGCGATTTGGGTCTTAGGAGCTCCTACAATGAGCAGTTCTTC. This encodes CASSRDLGLRSSYNEQFF.

V gene TRBV14 combines with J gene TRBJ2-7; weak D call: TRBD2 (5 bases). Trimming pared 4 bases from V and 2 bases from J, leaving 6 bases between. Germline lookup yields CDR1 SGHDN and CDR2 FVKESK. The CDR3 is made up of 12 amino acids. This CDR3 reads CASSPGTYEQYF. DNA for the CDR3: TGTGCCAGCAGCCCCGGGACCTACGAGCAGTACTTC.

The V gene is TRBV7-9, the J gene TRBJ1-1, with TRBD1 as a possible D gene (5 bases). The CDR3 covers 15 residues. V was clipped by 4 bases and J by 6 bases, with 18 bases between them. Per the germline V gene, CDR1 is SEHNR and CDR2 is FQNEAQ (reference sequence). In DNA, the CDR3 is TGTGCCAGCAGCTCACTGGACACGGGTTTGGCTGAAGCTTTCTTT. It encodes CASSSLDTGLAEAFF.

This clone showed up just once. This chain connects TRBV30 to TRBJ1-6; unclear D gene. The germline gives CDR1 GTSNPN, CDR2 SVGIG (reference sequence). The CDR3 sequence is 14 residues long. The germline V and J ends were trimmed by 3 bases and 5 bases, with 11 bases remaining between them. The CDR3 sequence is CAWRTPPNNSPLHF. CDR3 sequence (DNA): TGTGCCTGGAGAACTCCACCGAATAATTCACCCCTCCACTTT.

This rearrangement joins TRBV2 to TRBJ2-5, with a possible D match to TRBD1 (6 bases). In germline, CDR1 is SNHLY, CDR2 FYNNEI. The CDR3 has 15 residues. V was shortened by 6 bases and J by 0 bases, with 14 bases between the two germline ends. CDR3 protein: CASRTLTGYQETQYF. The CDR3 DNA reads as TGTGCCAGCAGGACGCTAACAGGGTACCAAGAGACCCAGTACTTC.

In DNA, the CDR3 is TGTGCCAGCAGCCCCTTGGGACTTAACTATGGCTACACCTTC. This translates into CASSPLGLNYGYTF. The rearrangement joins TRBV6-5 to TRBJ1-2; possible D gene TRBD1, 5 bases. This CDR3 is built from 14 residues. CDR1 is MNHEY, CDR2 SVGAGI, per germline. V lost 6 bases and J 1 base, leaving 12 bases between the germline ends.